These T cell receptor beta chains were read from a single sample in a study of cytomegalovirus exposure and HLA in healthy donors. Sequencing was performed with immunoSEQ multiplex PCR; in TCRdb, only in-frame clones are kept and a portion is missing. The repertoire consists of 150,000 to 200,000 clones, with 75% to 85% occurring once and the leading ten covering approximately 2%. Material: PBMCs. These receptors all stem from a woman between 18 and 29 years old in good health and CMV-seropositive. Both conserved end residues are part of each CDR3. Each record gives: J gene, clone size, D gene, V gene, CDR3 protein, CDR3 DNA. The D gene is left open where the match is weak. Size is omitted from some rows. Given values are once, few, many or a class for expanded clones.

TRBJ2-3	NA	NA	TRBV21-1	CASSKPRTEPPDTQYF	TGTGCCAGCAGCAAACCAAGGACAGAGCCTCCAGATACGCAGTATTTT
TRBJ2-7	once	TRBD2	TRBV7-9	CASSRRLAGAFEYEQYF	TGTGCCAGCAGCCGTAGACTAGCGGGGGCCTTCGAATACGAGCAGTACTTC
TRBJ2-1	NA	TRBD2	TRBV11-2	CASSLASGGYNEQFF	TGTGCCAGCAGCTTAGCCAGCGGGGGGTACAATGAGCAGTTCTTC
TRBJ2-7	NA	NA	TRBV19	CASSPIYRVEEQYF	TGTGCCAGTAGTCCTATCTACAGGGTGGAAGAGCAGTACTTC
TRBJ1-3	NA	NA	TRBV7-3	CASSPGLPGDTIYF	TGTGCCAGCAGTCCGGGCCTTCCCGGGGACACCATATATTTT
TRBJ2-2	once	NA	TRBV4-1	CASSPSPGLTSPGELFF	TGCGCCAGCAGCCCCTCCCCTGGGCTCACGAGCCCCGGGGAGCTGTTTTTT
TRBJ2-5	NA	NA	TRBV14	CASSKGLLYQETQYF	TGTGCCAGCAGCAAGGGACTTCTGTACCAAGAGACCCAGTACTTC
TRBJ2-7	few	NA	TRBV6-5	CASSVSRGYEQYF	TGTGCCAGCAGTGTTAGCCGGGGTTACGAGCAGTACTTC
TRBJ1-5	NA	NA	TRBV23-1	CASSQFSGGDQPQHF	TGCGCCAGCAGTCAATTCTCTGGGGGGGACCAGCCCCAGCATTTT
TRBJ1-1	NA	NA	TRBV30	CAWSPLLGRTEAFF	TGTGCCTGGAGTCCGTTGCTGGGGCGTACTGAAGCTTTCTTT
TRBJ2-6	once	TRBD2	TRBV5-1	CASSQGTGGANGLTF	TGCGCCAGCAGCCAGGGGACGGGGGGGGCCAACGGCCTGACTTTC
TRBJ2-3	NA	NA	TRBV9	CASSPGQHKTDTQYF	TGTGCCAGCAGTCCGGGACAACATAAAACAGATACGCAGTATTTT
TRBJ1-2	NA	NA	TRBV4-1	CASSRKATGNYGYTF	TGCGCCAGCAGCCGAAAAGCGACAGGCAACTATGGCTACACCTTC